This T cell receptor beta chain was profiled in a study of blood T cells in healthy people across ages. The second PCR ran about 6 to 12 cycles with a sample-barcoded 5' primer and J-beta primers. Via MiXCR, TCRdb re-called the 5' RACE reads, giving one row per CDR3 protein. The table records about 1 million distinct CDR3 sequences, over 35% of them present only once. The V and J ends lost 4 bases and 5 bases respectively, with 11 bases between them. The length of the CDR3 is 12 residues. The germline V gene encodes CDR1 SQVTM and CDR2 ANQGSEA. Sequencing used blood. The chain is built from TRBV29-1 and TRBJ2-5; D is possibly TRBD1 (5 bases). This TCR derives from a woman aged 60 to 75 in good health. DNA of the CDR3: TGCAGCGTTGGGGGCGCCAGGGAGACCCAGTACTTC. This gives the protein CSVGGARETQYF. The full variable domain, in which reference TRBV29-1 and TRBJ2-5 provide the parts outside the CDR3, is SAVISQKPSRDICQRGTSLTIQCQVDSQVTMMFWYRQQPGQSLTLIATANQGSEATYESGFVIDKFPISRPNLTFSTLTVSNMSPEDSSIYLCSVGGARETQYFGPGTRLLVL.